Below, 28 T cell receptor beta chains from the same sample are listed, as sequenced in a study of shared clonotypes between healthy human individuals. Clones were sequenced by immunoSEQ multiplex PCR, and TCRdb holds only the in-frame ones, with some missing. The table shows a few million clones, with around 90% occurring only once. Sequencing was performed on naive CD4+ T cells from PBMCs. Regarding subset: CD45RA+ positively selected. Receptors were obtained from a man between 18 and 29 years old in good health. Some clones in this sample may be carry-over from other donors' samples.

The DNA for the CDR3 is TGCGCCAGCAGCTTGAGACAGGGGGCTGGCAATGAGCAGTTCTTC. Its protein product is CASSLRQGAGNEQFF. This rearrangement joins TRBV4-1 to TRBJ2-1, with 10 bases that match TRBD1. V lost 5 bases and J lost 6; bases outside the gene matches: 7. Germline CDR1 and CDR2: MGHRA and YSYEKL. CDR3 length: 15 residues.

The rearrangement uses TRBV5-1 and TRBJ2-5; 9 positions match TRBD2. Germline V gene sequence: CDR1 SGHRS, CDR2 YFSETQ. V lost 0 bases to trimming and J lost 5 bases; unmatched junction nucleotides: 8. CDR3 length: 16 residues. DNA of the CDR3: TGCGCCAGCAGCTTGGCCGAAGCGGGAGGAGGGGAGACCCAGTACTTC. It translates to CASSLAEAGGGETQYF.

The chain employs TRBV14 and TRBJ2-3; D may be TRBD2 (5 bases). Trimming shortened V by 2 bases and J by 0 bases, and 12 bases separated the two germline ends. The length of the CDR3 is 16 residues. Germline CDR1 and CDR2: SGHDN and FVKESK. CDR3 sequence reads: CASSQFRTSSTDTQYF. The CDR3 DNA reads as TGTGCCAGCAGCCAATTCAGGACTTCTAGCACAGATACGCAGTATTTT.

The V gene is TRBV28, the J gene TRBJ1-2; tentative D call: TRBD1 (6 bases). The CDR3 contains 16 residues. The V gene's germline CDR1 is MDHEN and CDR2 SYDVKM. V was shortened by 6 bases and J by 7 bases, with 24 bases between the two germline ends. The CDR3 spells CASRRDTARGEGGYTF. The CDR3 region has the DNA TGTGCCAGCAGACGGGACACGGCGCGGGGGGAGGGTGGCTACACCTTC.

The chain joins TRBV5-5 to TRBJ2-1; tentatively, D is TRBD2 (6 bases). This CDR3 is built from 14 residues. With 4 bases removed from V and 5 bases from J, the gap between germline ends came to 13 bases. CDR1 and CDR2 from the germline V gene are SGHKS and YYEKEE (reference sequence). The CDR3 loop reads CASSTWGENNEQFF. Here the CDR3 DNA reads TGTGCCAGCAGCACCTGGGGGGAAAACAATGAGCAGTTCTTC.

The chain joins TRBV27 to TRBJ1-4; weak D call: TRBD1 (5 bases). With 1 base removed from V and 2 bases from J, the gap between germline ends came to 8 bases. The CDR3 contains 15 residues. CDR1 and CDR2 (germline): MNHEY, SMNVEV (reference sequence). The chain's CDR3 is CASSLLGPTNEKLFF. The CDR3 bases are TGTGCCAGCAGTTTATTGGGACCCACTAATGAAAAACTGTTTTTT. The whole variable domain, remainder taken from reference TRBV27 and TRBJ1-4, is EAQVTQNPRYLITVTGKKLTVTCSQNMNHEYMSWYRQDPGLGLRQIYYSMNVEVTDKGDVPEGYKVSRKEKRNFPLILESPSPNQTSLYFCASSLLGPTNEKLFFGSGTQLSVL.

In regard to this clone: The same CDR3 arises from other DNA sequences in this sample as well. The chain combines TRBV5-1 with TRBJ2-5; 8 nucleotides match TRBD1. The CDR3 runs 15 residues. J gave up 2 bases and V 2 bases, and 5 bases lay outside the gene matches. Germline lookup yields CDR1 SGHRS and CDR2 YFSETQ. DNA for the CDR3: TGCGCCAGCAGCTTAATCGGGACAGGACAAGAGACCCAGTACTTC. Translated, it gives CASSLIGTGQETQYF.

The chain uses TRBV5-1 and TRBJ2-5; D is unclear. Trimming stripped 0 bases from V and 4 bases from J, with 7 bases between. Germline assignment: CDR1 SGHRS and CDR2 YFSETQ. The CDR3 is 13 amino acids. Here the CDR3 reads CASSLDRIETQYF. The CDR3 nucleotides are TGCGCCAGCAGCTTGGATCGGATAGAGACCCAGTACTTC.

In this sample, this clone turned up once. V usage is TRBV21-1 and J usage is TRBJ1-4. TRBV21-1 is noted as a pseudogene. CDR3 length equals 20 residues. The CDR3 is CATTVRPKGLNPPTNEKLFF. The CDR3 DNA reads as TGTGCCACCACCGTACGGCCGAAGGGATTAAATCCCCCAACTAATGAAAAACTGTTTTTT.

The chain joins TRBV6-1 to TRBJ1-1; no firm D call. The germline V and J ends were trimmed by 3 bases and 7 bases, with 6 bases remaining between them. The V gene's germline CDR1 is MNHNS and CDR2 SASEGT. The CDR3 is 11 residues long. CDR3 sequence: CASSESREAFF. CDR3 in DNA: TGTGCCAGCAGTGAGAGTCGTGAAGCTTTCTTT.

This chain joins TRBV11-2 and TRBJ2-3; D is undetermined. With 2 bases removed from V and 4 bases from J, the gap between germline ends came to 7 bases. Germline V gene lookup returns CDR1 SGHAT and CDR2 FQNNGV. The CDR3 runs 13 residues. CDR3 region: CASSLRGPDTQYF. The CDR3 DNA is TGTGCCAGCAGCTTAAGAGGCCCAGATACGCAGTATTTT.

This chain joins TRBV9 and TRBJ2-2, with D hard to call. Trimming pared 0 bases from V and 3 bases from J, leaving 6 bases between. The CDR3 has 14 residues. CDR1 and CDR2 (germline): SGDLS, YYNGEE. The CDR3 DNA reads TGTGCCAGCAGCGTAGATCCTTACACCGGGGAGCTGTTTTTT. Translating it yields CASSVDPYTGELFF.

The rearrangement joins TRBV14 to TRBJ1-4, with D uncertain. The CDR3 runs 16 residues. The germline CDR1 and CDR2 sequences are SGHDN and FVKESK. V shed 3 bases and J shed 0 bases, with 11 bases lying between them. The CDR3 spells CASSHPVGATNEKLFF. CDR3 DNA sequence: TGTGCCAGCAGCCACCCGGTGGGAGCAACTAATGAAAAACTGTTTTTT. Together with reference TRBV14 and TRBJ1-4, the CDR3 gives the full variable domain: EAGVTQFPSHSVIEKGQTVTLRCDPISGHDNLYWYRRVMGKEIKFLLHFVKESKQDESGMPNNRFLAERTGGTYSTLKVQPAELEDSGVYFCASSHPVGATNEKLFFGSGTQLSVL.

The chain has TRBV6-5 and TRBJ2-1; a weak D match, TRBD1 (5 bases). Between the trimmed V and J ends, which lost 5 bases and 7 bases, there was a span of 18 bases. CDR1 MNHEY and CDR2 SVGAGI come from the germline V gene. This CDR3 has 15 amino acids. CDR3: CASSRRGAKGNEQFF. CDR3 sequence (DNA): TGTGCCAGCAGTCGAAGGGGTGCCAAGGGAAATGAGCAGTTCTTC.

This chain uses TRBV27 with TRBJ1-2, with a possible D match to TRBD1 (6 bases). The germline V gene encodes CDR1 MNHEY and CDR2 SMNVEV (reference sequence). Trimming left V 6 bases short and J 7 bases short, with 18 bases between. The CDR3 length is 14 residues. The DNA for the CDR3 is TGTGCCAGCAGACCACTAGGGGGGATACGTGGCTACACCTTC. This sequence encodes CASRPLGGIRGYTF.

The V gene is TRBV14, the J gene TRBJ2-1; maybe TRBD2 (6 bases). This CDR3 comprises 17 residues. Germline CDR1 is SGHDN and CDR2 is FVKESK. V lost 4 bases and J lost 9, with 25 bases in between. The CDR3: CASSRHLGTVSSGEQFF. CDR3 sequence (DNA): TGTGCCAGCAGCCGTCATCTGGGGACTGTTTCATCAGGTGAGCAGTTCTTC.

This sequence joins TRBV19 and TRBJ1-2; D is ambiguous. Germline V CDR1 and CDR2: LNHDA, SQIVND (reference sequence). V gave up 0 bases and J gave up 4 bases, with 9 bases separating them. This CDR3 is 14 amino acids long. CDR3 sequence (DNA): TGTGCCAGTAGTATAGAAGACGGAATCTATGGCTACACCTTC. Residues: CASSIEDGIYGYTF.

J is TRBJ2-2 and V is TRBV5-1; 8 positions agree with TRBD2. Germline V gene lookup returns CDR1 SGHRS and CDR2 YFSETQ. V shed 2 bases, J shed 7 bases, and the junction held 7 bases outside the gene matches. The CDR3 totals 15 residues. The CDR3 region has the DNA TGCGCCAGCAGCTTCGATGGCCGGGAGGGCGGGGAGCTGTTTTTT. Protein: CASSFDGREGGELFF.

CDR3 amino acids: CASSLGRRSETQYF. In nucleotides, the CDR3 is TGTGCCAGCAGCTTGGGGCGGCGATCGGAGACCCAGTACTTC. J is TRBJ2-5 and V is TRBV5-4; D remains unclear. The CDR3 extends over 14 amino acids. Trimming took off 0 bases at V and 5 bases at J, with 11 bases between the two ends. Per germline, CDR1 SGHNT and CDR2 YYREEE (reference sequence).

The V and J genes are TRBV4-1 and TRBJ2-7; the match to TRBD1 covers 12 bases. The CDR3 loop spans 16 amino acids. The V gene's germline CDR1 is MGHRA and CDR2 YSYEKL. The J segment lost 7 bases and the V segment lost 3 bases, leaving 10 bases of the junction unmatched. CDR3 in amino acids: CASSQEGDRGPGEQYF. The CDR3 nucleotides are TGCGCCAGCAGCCAGGAGGGGGACAGGGGGCCTGGTGAGCAGTACTTC.

This chain uses TRBV7-2 with TRBJ2-3, with 10 bases that match TRBD2. Germline-derived CDR1 and CDR2 are SGHTA and FQGNSA. Trimming took 5 bases from V and 6 from J; bases not matched to a gene: 11. The CDR3 has 16 residues. The CDR3 reads CASSLRLAGATDTQYF. The CDR3 DNA reads as TGTGCCAGCAGCCTCCGCCTAGCGGGAGCAACCGATACGCAGTATTTT.

The rearrangement joins TRBV15 to TRBJ2-5; D perhaps matches TRBD2 (6 bases). Per germline, CDR1 LNHNV and CDR2 YYDKDF (reference sequence). The CDR3 runs 14 residues. Trimming removed 1 base at V and 5 bases at J, with 11 bases between. The CDR3 nucleotides read TGTGCCACCAGCAGAGTGGGAAGCGGGGAGACCCAGTACTTC. This encodes CATSRVGSGETQYF.

Points on this clone: This CDR3 is also generated by other DNA sequences in the sample. The chain has TRBV7-9 and TRBJ1-1; maybe TRBD1 (5 bases). Germline assignment: CDR1 SEHNR and CDR2 FQNEAQ (reference sequence). Trimming cost V 8 bases and J 5 bases, with 18 bases left between them. There are 14 residues in the CDR3. The DNA for the CDR3 is TGTGCCAGCGGCGAAAAGGCGGGGGAGACTGAAGCTTTCTTT. It yields the protein CASGEKAGETEAFF.

The chain couples TRBV6-6 to TRBJ2-3; D possibly corresponds to TRBD2 (6 bases). The length of the CDR3 is 14 residues. From germline, CDR1 is MNHNY and CDR2 SVGAGI (reference sequence). V dropped 0 bases and J dropped 5 bases, with 9 bases sitting between them. The CDR3 loop is CASSYSGGEDTQYF. The CDR3 bases are TGTGCCAGCAGTTACTCCGGCGGGGAAGATACGCAGTATTTT.

The CDR3 DNA reads as TGTGCCAGCAGCCTCCGGGAGACCTACGAGCAGTACTTC. The encoded protein is CASSLRETYEQYF. The V and J genes are TRBV7-8 and TRBJ2-7; perhaps TRBD2 as D (6 bases). Trimming removed 5 bases from V and 2 bases from J, with 10 bases in between. From germline, CDR1 is SGHVS and CDR2 FQNEAQ. This CDR3 has 13 residues.

This clone has just one count. The chain joins TRBV19 to TRBJ1-1; D is uncertain. The V and J ends lost 4 bases and 0 bases respectively, with 15 bases between them. The CDR3 sequence is 16 residues long. Germline-derived CDR1 and CDR2 are LNHDA and SQIVND (reference sequence). Written as DNA, the CDR3 is TGTGCCAGTAGTACCCACGGACGGCCCATGAACACTGAAGCTTTCTTT. Amino acid sequence: CASSTHGRPMNTEAFF.

The CDR3, as DNA: TGTGCCACCAGCAGAGATCGGGGACAGGGGGAAGTCGGGGCTAATGAAAAACTGTTTTTT. Its protein product is CATSRDRGQGEVGANEKLFF. The V and J genes are TRBV15 and TRBJ1-4; 11 nucleotides align to TRBD1. The CDR3 is 20 residues long. The V segment lost 0 bases and the J segment 3 bases; nucleotides outside the gene matches: 12. Germline values: CDR1 LNHNV, CDR2 YYDKDF (reference sequence).

V is TRBV29-1 and J is TRBJ2-2; D is possibly TRBD1 (5 bases). There are 15 residues in the CDR3. Germline CDR1 is SQVTM and CDR2 is ANQGSEA. Trimming took 4 bases from V and 5 from J, leaving 17 bases between them. CDR3 DNA: TGCAGCGTTGGCAGCAAGCAGGGTGGGACCGGGGAGCTGTTTTTT. Translated, it gives CSVGSKQGGTGELFF.